This T cell receptor beta chain originates from a study of blood T cell repertoires in COVID-19. Germline lookup yields CDR1 SGHTA and CDR2 FQGTGA. This CDR3 is 13 amino acids long. V lost 5 bases, J lost 6 bases, and 11 bases lay in between. Original analysis: Amplification from reference gene primers served as the basis for estimated nucleated cell counts. Repertoires were generated with immunoSEQ multiplex PCR, while TCRdb's copy carries only in-frame clones and drops some. From that table come the V and J calls and clone size; the DNA was used to work out D and trimming. The sample shows some 48,000 clones, about 88% of them seen only once.

The sequence derives from a man aged 45 to 65 with acute or convalescent COVID-19. The sequenced material came from peripheral blood. This chain uses TRBV7-3 with TRBJ2-1, with D tentatively TRBD1 (6 bases). The CDR3 region is CASSPQQGNEQFF. For the CDR3, the DNA is TGTGCCAGCAGCCCTCAACAGGGCAATGAGCAGTTCTTC.